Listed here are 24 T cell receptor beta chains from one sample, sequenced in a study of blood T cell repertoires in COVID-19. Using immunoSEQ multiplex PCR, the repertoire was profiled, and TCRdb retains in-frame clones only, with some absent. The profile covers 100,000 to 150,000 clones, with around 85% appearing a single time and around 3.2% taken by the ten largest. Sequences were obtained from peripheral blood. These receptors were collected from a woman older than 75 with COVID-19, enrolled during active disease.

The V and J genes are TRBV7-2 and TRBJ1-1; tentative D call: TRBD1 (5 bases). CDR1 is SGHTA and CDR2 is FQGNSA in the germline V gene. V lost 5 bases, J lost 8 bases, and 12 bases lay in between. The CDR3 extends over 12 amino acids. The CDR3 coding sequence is TGTGCCAGCAGCCCTCATGGGGGGGAAGCTTTCTTT. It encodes CASSPHGGEAFF.

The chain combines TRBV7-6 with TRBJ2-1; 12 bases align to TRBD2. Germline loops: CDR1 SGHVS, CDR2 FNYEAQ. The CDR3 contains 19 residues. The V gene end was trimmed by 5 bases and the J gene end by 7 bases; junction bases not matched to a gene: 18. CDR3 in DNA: TGTGCCAGCAGCCATGGAAGTTTGCCTAGCGGGAGGGGCTCAAATGAGCAGTTCTTC. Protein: CASSHGSLPSGRGSNEQFF.

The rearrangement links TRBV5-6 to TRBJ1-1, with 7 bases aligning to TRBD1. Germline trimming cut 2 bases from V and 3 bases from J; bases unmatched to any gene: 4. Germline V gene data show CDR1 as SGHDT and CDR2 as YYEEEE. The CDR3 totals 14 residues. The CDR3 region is CASSLGGTDTEAFF. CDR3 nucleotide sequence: TGTGCCAGCAGCTTAGGGGGGACAGACACTGAAGCTTTCTTT.

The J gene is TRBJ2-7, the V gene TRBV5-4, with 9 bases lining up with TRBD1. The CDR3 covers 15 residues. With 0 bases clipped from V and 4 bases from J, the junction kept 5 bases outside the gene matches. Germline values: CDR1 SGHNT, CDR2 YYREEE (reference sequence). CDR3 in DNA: TGTGCCAGCAGCTTGGAGGGACAGGGAAATTACGAGCAGTACTTC. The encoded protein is CASSLEGQGNYEQYF.

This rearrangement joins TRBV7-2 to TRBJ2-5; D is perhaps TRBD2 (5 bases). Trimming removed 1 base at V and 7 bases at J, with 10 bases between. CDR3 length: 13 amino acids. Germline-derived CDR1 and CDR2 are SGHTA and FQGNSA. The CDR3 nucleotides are TGTGCCAGCAGCTTAGACGGGATAACGACCCAGTACTTC. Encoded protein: CASSLDGITTQYF.

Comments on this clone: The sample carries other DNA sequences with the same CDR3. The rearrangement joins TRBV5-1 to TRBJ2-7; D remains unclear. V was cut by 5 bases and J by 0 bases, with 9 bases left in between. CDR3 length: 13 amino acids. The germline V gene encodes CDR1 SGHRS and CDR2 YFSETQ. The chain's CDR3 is CASSPSGSYEQYF. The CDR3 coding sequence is TGCGCCAGCAGTCCCTCAGGCTCCTACGAGCAGTACTTC.

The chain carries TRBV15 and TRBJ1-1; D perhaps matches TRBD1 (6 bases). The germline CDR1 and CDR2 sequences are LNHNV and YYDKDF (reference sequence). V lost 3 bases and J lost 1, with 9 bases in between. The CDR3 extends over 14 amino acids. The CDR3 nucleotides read TGTGCCACCAGCAGGGACAGACGGAACACTGAAGCTTTCTTT. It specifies CATSRDRRNTEAFF.

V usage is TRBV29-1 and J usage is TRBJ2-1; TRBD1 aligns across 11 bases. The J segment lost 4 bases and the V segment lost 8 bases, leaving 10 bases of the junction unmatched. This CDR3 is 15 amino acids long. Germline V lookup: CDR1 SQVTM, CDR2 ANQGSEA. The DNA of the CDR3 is TGCAGCTCCGAACTAAGGGACAGGGGGTACAATGAGCAGTTCTTC. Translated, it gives CSSELRDRGYNEQFF.

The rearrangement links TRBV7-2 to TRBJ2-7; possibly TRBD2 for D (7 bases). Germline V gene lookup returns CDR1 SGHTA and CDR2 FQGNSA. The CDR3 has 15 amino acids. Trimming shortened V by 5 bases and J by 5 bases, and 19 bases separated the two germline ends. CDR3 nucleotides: TGTGCCAGCAGCCCAAGAGGGGGGAGGGCCAACGAGCAGTACTTC. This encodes CASSPRGGRANEQYF.

CDR3 region: CASSAAGGGSTDTQYF. For the CDR3, the DNA is TGTGCCAGCAGCGCCGCGGGGGGCGGTAGCACAGATACGCAGTATTTT. This sequence joins TRBV11-1 and TRBJ2-3; 8 bases agree with TRBD2. The germline V gene has CDR1 SGHAT and CDR2 FQDESV (reference sequence). The CDR3 has 16 amino acids. Germline trimming cut 5 bases from V and 0 bases from J; bases unmatched to any gene: 7.

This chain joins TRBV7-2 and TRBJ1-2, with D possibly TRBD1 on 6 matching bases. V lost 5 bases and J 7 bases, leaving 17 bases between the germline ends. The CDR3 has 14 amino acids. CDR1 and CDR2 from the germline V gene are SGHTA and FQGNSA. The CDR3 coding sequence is TGTGCCAGCAGCCCATCGGTGGGGACAAGTGGCTACACCTTC. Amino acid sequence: CASSPSVGTSGYTF.

The CDR3 region is CASTKLAGEEEQFF. The CDR3 region has the DNA TGTGCCAGCACCAAGCTAGCCGGAGAGGAGGAGCAGTTCTTC. The genes are TRBV28 and TRBJ2-1; D may be TRBD2 (5 bases). Looked up from germline, CDR1 is MDHEN and CDR2 is SYDVKM. The length of the CDR3 is 14 residues. V was trimmed by 7 bases and J by 10 bases, leaving 20 bases between them.

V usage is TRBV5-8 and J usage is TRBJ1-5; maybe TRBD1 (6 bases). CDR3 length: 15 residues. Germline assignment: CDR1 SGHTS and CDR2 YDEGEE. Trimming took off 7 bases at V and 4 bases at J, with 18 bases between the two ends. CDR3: CASSKLAGANQPQHF. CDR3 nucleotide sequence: TGTGCCAGCTCCAAATTAGCAGGGGCGAATCAGCCCCAGCATTTT.

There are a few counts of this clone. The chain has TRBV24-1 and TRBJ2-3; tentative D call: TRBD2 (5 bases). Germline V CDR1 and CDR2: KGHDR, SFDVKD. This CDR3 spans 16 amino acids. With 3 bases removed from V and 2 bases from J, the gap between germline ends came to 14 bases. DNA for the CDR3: TGTGCCACCAGTGATCCTGGACGGGAAACCACAGATACGCAGTATTTT. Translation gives CATSDPGRETTDTQYF.

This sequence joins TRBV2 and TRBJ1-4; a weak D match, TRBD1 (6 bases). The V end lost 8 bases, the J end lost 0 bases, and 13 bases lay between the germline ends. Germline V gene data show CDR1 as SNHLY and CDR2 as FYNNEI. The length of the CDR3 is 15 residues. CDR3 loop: CASLNGQTTNEKLFF. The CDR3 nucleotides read TGTGCCAGCCTAAACGGACAGACAACTAATGAAAAACTGTTTTTT.

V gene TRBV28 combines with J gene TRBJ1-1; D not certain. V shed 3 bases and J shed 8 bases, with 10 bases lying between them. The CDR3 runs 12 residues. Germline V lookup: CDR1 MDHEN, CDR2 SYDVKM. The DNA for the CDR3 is TGTGCCAGCAGTTTCAGTACAGTAGAAGCTTTCTTT. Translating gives CASSFSTVEAFF.

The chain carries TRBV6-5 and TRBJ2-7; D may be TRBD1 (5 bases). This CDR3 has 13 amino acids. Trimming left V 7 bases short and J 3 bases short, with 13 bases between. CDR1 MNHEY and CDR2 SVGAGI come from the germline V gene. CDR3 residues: CASTLLTDYEQYF. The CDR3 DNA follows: TGTGCCAGCACCTTACTGACAGACTACGAGCAGTACTTC.

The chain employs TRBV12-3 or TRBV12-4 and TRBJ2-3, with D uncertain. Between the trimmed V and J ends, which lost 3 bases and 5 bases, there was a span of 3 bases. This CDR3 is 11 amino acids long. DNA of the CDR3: TGTGCCAGCAGTTTTCAAGATACGCAGTATTTT. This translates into CASSFQDTQYF.

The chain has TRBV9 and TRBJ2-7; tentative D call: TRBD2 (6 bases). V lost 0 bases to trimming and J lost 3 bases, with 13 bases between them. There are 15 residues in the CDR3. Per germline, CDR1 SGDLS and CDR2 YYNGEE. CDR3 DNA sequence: TGTGCCAGCAGCGTAGCCACGGGGGACGGCTACGAGCAGTACTTC. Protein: CASSVATGDGYEQYF.

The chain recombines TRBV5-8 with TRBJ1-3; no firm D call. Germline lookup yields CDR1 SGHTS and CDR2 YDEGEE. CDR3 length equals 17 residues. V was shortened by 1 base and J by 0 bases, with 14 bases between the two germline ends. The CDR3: CASSLTVTPASGNTIYF. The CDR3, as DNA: TGTGCCAGCAGCTTGACTGTGACTCCGGCCTCTGGAAACACCATATATTTT.

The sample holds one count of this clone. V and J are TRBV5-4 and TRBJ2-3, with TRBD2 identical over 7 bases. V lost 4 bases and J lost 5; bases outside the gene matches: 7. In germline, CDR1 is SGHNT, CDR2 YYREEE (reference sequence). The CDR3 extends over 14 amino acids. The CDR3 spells CASSPGGELDTQYF. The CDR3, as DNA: TGTGCCAGCAGCCCGGGGGGAGAGCTAGATACGCAGTATTTT.

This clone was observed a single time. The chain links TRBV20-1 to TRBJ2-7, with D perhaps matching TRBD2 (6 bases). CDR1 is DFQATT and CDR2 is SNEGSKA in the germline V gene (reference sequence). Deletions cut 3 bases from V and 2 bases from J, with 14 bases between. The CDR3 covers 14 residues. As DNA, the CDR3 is TGCAGTGCTAGTGAGACCCGGGGGACCTACGAGCAGTACTTC. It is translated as CSASETRGTYEQYF.

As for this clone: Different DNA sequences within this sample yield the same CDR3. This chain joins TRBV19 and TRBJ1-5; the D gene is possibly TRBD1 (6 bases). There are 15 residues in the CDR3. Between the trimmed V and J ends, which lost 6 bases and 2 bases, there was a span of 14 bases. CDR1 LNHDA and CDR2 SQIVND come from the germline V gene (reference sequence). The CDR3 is CASSRIPGGNQPQHF. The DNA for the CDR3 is TGTGCCAGTAGCAGGATCCCAGGGGGCAATCAGCCCCAGCATTTT.

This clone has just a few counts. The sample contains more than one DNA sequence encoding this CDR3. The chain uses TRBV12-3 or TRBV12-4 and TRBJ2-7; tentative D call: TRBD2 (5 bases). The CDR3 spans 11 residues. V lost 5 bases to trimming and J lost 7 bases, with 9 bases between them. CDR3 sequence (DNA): TGTGCCAGCAGTCGACGGGGAGAGCAGTACTTC. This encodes CASSRRGEQYF.